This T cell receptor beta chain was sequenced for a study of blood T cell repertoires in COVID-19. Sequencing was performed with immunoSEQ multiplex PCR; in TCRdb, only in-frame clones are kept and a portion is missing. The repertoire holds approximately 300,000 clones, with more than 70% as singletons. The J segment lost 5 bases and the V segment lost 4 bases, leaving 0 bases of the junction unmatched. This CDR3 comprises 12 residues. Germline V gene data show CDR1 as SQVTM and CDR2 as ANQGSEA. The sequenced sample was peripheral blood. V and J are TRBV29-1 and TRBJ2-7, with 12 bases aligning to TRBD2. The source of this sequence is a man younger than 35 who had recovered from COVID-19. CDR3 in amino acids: CSVGLAGDEQYF. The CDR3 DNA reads TGCAGCGTTGGACTAGCGGGGGACGAGCAGTACTTC.